The T cell receptor beta chain under discussion was sequenced for a study of HIV-infected children after antiretroviral therapy interruption. Treatment noted: PENTA 11 planned treatment interruption arm or continuous ART arm. This clonotype was counted ten times or more. RNA-based 3' RACE libraries used unique molecular identifiers. TCRdb processed the 3' RACE reads anew with MiXCR; each CDR3 protein has one entry. The sample includes more than 40,000 distinct CDR3 sequences, more than 3.5% of them seen just once. Germline lookup yields CDR1 SGHRS and CDR2 YFSETQ. This CDR3 has 14 residues. V was shortened by 0 bases and J by 4 bases, with 10 bases between the two germline ends.

The TCR sequence derives from a pool of human donors with HIV. The sequences come from CD45RA+ CD4+ T cells from PBMCs, pooled from several time points, collected from a donor given antiretroviral therapy, either interrupted or continuous. Subset reported: naive CD4+ CD45RA+ CD45RO- T cells. J is TRBJ1-1 and V is TRBV5-1, with D maybe TRBD1 (5 bases). The CDR3 here is CASSLGQGVTEAFF. The CDR3 region has the DNA TGCGCCAGCAGCTTGGGTCAGGGTGTCACTGAAGCTTTCTTT.